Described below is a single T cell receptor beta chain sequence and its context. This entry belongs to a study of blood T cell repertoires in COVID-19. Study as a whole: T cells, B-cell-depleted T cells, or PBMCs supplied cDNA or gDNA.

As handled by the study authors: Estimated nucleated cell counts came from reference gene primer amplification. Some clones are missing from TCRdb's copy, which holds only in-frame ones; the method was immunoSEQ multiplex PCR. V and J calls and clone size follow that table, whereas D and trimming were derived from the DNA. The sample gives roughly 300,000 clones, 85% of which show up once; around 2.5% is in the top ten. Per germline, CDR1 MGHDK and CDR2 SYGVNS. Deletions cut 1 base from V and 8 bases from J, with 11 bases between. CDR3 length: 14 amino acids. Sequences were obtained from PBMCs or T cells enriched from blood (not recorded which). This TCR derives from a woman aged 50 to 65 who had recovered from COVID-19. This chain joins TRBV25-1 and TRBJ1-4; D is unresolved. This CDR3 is CASSELWGGEKLFF. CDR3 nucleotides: TGTGCCAGCAGTGAATTGTGGGGAGGGGAAAAACTGTTTTTT.